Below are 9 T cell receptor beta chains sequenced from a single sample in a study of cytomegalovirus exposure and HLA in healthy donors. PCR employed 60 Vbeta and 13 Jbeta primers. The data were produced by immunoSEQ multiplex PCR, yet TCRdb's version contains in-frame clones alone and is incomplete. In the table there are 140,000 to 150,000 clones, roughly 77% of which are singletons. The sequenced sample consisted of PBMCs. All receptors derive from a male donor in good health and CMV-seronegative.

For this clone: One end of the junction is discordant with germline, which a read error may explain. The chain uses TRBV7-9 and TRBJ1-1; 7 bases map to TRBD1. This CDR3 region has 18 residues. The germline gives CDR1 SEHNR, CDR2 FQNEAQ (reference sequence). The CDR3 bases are TGTTCCAGCAGCTTAGCGGGGGGACAGCACTTGATGAACACTGAAGCTTTCTTT. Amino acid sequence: CSSSLAGGQHLMNTEAFF.

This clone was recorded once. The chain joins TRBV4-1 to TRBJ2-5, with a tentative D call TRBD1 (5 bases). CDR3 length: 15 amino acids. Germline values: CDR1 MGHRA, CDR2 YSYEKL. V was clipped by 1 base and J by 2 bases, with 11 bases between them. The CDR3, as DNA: TGCGCCAGCAGCCAAGTACCGACAGTACAAGAGACCCAGTACTTC. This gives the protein CASSQVPTVQETQYF.

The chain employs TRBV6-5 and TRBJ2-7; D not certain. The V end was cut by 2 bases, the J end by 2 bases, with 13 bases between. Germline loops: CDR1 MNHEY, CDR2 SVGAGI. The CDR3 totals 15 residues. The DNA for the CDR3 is TGTGCCAGCAGTTACGACGGCTTAGCTCCCTACGAGCAGTACTTC. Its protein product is CASSYDGLAPYEQYF.

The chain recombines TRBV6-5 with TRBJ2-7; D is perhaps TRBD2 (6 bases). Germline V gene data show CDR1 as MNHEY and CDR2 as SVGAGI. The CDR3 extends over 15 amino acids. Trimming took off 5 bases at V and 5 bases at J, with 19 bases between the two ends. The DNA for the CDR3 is TGTGCCAGCAGTCCAGACACGGGAGTCATCAACGAGCAGTACTTC. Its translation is CASSPDTGVINEQYF.

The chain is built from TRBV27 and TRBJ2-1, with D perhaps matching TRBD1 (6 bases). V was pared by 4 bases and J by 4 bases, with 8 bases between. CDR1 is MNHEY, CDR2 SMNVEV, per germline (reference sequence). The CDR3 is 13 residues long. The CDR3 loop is CASSYRVYNEQFF. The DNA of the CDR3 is TGTGCCAGCAGTTACAGGGTTTACAATGAGCAGTTCTTC.

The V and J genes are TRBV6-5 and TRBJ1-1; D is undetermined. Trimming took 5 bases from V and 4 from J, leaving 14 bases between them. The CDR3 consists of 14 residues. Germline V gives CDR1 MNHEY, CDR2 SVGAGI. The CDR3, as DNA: TGTGCCAGCAGTCCCGAAGGAGGTACCACTGAAGCTTTCTTT. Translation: CASSPEGGTTEAFF.

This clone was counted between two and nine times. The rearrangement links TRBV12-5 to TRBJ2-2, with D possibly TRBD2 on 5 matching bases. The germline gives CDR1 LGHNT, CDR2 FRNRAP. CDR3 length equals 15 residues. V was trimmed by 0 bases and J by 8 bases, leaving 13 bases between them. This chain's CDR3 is CASGLVLVGLGELFF. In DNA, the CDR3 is TGTGCTAGTGGTTTGGTACTAGTGGGTTTAGGGGAGCTGTTTTTT. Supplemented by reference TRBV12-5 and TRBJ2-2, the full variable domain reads DARVTQTPRHKVTEMGQEVTMRCQPILGHNTVFWYRQTMMQGLELLAYFRNRAPLDDSGMPKDRFSAEMPDATLATLKIQPSEPRDSAVYFCASGLVLVGLGELFFGEGSRLTVL.

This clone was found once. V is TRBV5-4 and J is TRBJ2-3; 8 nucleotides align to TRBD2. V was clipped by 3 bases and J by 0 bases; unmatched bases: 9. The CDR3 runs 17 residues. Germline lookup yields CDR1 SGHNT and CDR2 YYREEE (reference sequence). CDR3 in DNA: TGTGCCAGCAGCTGGGGACTAGGGCGTACTAGCACAGATACGCAGTATTTT. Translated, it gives CASSWGLGRTSTDTQYF. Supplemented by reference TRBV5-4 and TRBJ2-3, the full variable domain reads ETGVTQSPTHLIKTRGQQVTLRCSSQSGHNTVSWYQQALGQGPQFIFQYYREEENGRGNFPPRFSGLQFPNYSSELNVNALELDDSALYLCASSWGLGRTSTDTQYFGPGTRLTVL.

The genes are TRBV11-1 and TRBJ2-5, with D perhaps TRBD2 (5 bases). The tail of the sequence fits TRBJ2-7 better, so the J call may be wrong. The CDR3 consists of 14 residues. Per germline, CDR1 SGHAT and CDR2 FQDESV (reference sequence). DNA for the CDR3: TGTGCCAGCAGCTCACGTGGACTGCTTTACGAGCAGTACTTC. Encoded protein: CASSSRGLLYEQYF.